Listed below are T cell receptor beta chains from one sample, sequenced in a study of T cell repertoires in cytomegalovirus infection. Each CDR3 protein gets one entry after TCRdb re-called the reads with MiXCR. The sample records 55,000 to 70,000 distinct CDR3 sequences, 25% to 40% being singletons. For these receptors, no antigen is known. The sequencing input was PBMCs, sequenced either directly or after in vitro stimulation (not recorded which). The receptors originated from a human donor in good health (CMV status not recorded). Some clones in this sample may be carry-over from other donors' samples. CDR3s include the opening cysteine and the closing phenylalanine or tryptophan. Each record gives: J gene, V gene, clone size, D gene, CDR3 protein, CDR3 DNA. D genes are given only for firm matches. Rows may omit the clone size; those that give it use once, few, many or a size class.

TRBJ1-3 TRBV4-1 once NA CASSQQRSYSGNTIYF TGCGCCAGCAGCCAACAAAGATCCTACTCTGGAAACACCATATATTTT
TRBJ1-1 TRBV12-3/TRBV12-4 NA NA CASTPWGIPEAFF TGTGCCAGCACCCCGTGGGGGATTCCTGAAGCTTTCTTT
TRBJ1-1 TRBV5-3 NA NA CASSIGGAMNTEAFF TGTGCCAGCAGTATAGGGGGGGCGATGAACACTGAAGCTTTCTTT
TRBJ2-7 TRBV6-5 NA NA CASIGSLWEQYF TGTGCCAGCATAGGCAGCCTGTGGGAGCAGTACTTC
TRBJ1-1 TRBV12-3/TRBV12-4 NA NA CASRPSSSNTEAFF TGTGCCAGCAGACCCAGTAGTTCGAACACTGAAGCTTTCTTT
TRBJ2-7 TRBV7-2 few NA CASSSLAGAEQYF TGTGCCAGCAGCTCTCTCGCAGGGGCCGAGCAGTACTTC
TRBJ2-6 TRBV7-2 few NA CASSPLSGANVLTF TGTGCCAGCAGCCCCCTCTCTGGGGCCAACGTCCTGACTTTC
TRBJ1-2 TRBV7-1 NA NA CASNIPAYPGYTF TGTGCCAGCAACATTCCCGCGTACCCTGGCTACACCTTC
TRBJ2-5 TRBV5-4 few TRBD1 CASRRQGIEETQYF TGTGCCAGCAGGAGACAGGGAATAGAGGAGACCCAGTACTTC
TRBJ2-1 TRBV5-4 NA NA CASSLAGSGFENEQFF TGTGCCAGCAGCTTGGCCGGTAGCGGATTTGAGAATGAGCAGTTCTTC
TRBJ2-3 TRBV4-1 few NA CASSLSGGGTDTQYF TGCGCCAGCAGCCTAAGTGGAGGGGGCACAGATACGCAGTATTTT
TRBJ1-2 TRBV7-2 few NA CASSPPATGYGGYTF TGTGCCAGCAGCCCCCCGGCCACAGGGTATGGCGGCTACACCTTC
TRBJ2-3 TRBV7-2 many TRBD2 CASSFSGGEDTQYF TGTGCCAGCAGCTTCAGCGGGGGGGAGGATACGCAGTATTTT
TRBJ1-2 TRBV12-3/TRBV12-4 few NA CASSLIMDDTTNYGYTF TGTGCCAGCAGTTTAATAATGGACGACACCACTAACTATGGCTACACCTTC
TRBJ2-3 TRBV11-2 many NA CASSLRDHSSTDTQYF TGTGCCAGCAGCCTCCGGGACCATTCTAGCACAGATACGCAGTATTTT
TRBJ2-2 TRBV6-2/TRBV6-3 few NA CASNMGGNTGELFF TGTGCCAGCAATATGGGAGGGAACACCGGGGAGCTGTTTTTT
TRBJ1-2 TRBV2 few NA CASSEAGRGGYGYTF TGTGCCAGCAGTGAAGCTGGCAGGGGAGGCTATGGCTACACCTTC
TRBJ2-6 TRBV6-2/TRBV6-3 few TRBD1 CASSARRQGATGANVLTF TGTGCCAGCAGTGCAAGAAGACAGGGGGCGACCGGGGCCAACGTCCTGACTTTC
TRBJ2-1 TRBV11-3 NA NA CASSLGRHEQFF TGTGCCAGCAGCTTAGGTCGGCATGAGCAGTTCTTC